The sequence of this TCR beta chain was determined in a study of tumor-infiltrating lymphocytes in primary liver carcinoma. Whole-study context: Tissue type made little difference to sample yields of roughly 3.65 to 7.13 million productive TCRbeta reads.

This clonotype was observed many times. The length of the CDR3 is 14 residues. Germline CDR1 MNHNS, CDR2 SASEGT. V lost 3 bases and J lost 3; bases outside the gene matches: 4. Total RNA amounting to about 520 ng was the source from which TCR beta cDNA was made with a constant-region primer. Libraries for TCR beta were built through three nested multiplex PCR rounds, which together made up a slightly modified ARM-PCR procedure. TRBV1-TRBV30 forward primers paired with a C-beta reverse primer drove the first two PCR rounds, 10 cycles each. TCRdb called the multiplex PCR reads again in MiXCR, with one record for every CDR3 protein. The top ten clones hold approximately 9.9% of a sample with roughly 120,000 distinct CDR3 sequences, 50% to 65% of them seen once. Starting material for RNA and DNA co-extraction consisted of about 17-31 mg of unsorted bulk tissue. None of the patients had received treatment, and all had chronic HBV infection.

This sequence originates from a woman aged 60-75 years with primary liver carcinoma and hepatitis B virus infection. Sequences were obtained from liver tumor tissue from sampling region 1. The subset denotes: tumor region T1, superior pole. The chain has TRBV6-1 and TRBJ2-7; 8 nucleotides agree with TRBD1. For the CDR3, the DNA is TGTGCCAGCAGTGAGGACAGGGTTAGCTACGAGCAGTACTTC. Translated: CASSEDRVSYEQYF.